A single T cell receptor beta chain is shown here with its context. Its antigen is unknown. The data were produced by immunoSEQ multiplex PCR, yet TCRdb's version contains in-frame clones alone and is incomplete. Here the sample spans 130,000 or so clones, 89% being singletons. V lost 5 bases and J lost 6, with 17 bases in between. This CDR3 comprises 15 residues. Germline V gene lookup returns CDR1 LNHDA and CDR2 SQIVND (reference sequence). This record belongs to a study of cytomegalovirus exposure and HLA in healthy donors. General study findings and limits: Some TCR beta chains (around 160 of them) were listed as cytomegalovirus-associated. While the bulk of TCR sequences proved rare, some public TCRs turned up in many donors.

The source is a woman under 30 in good health and CMV-seronegative. V is TRBV19 and J is TRBJ1-5, with TRBD1 as a possible D gene (6 bases). Sequenced: PBMCs. The CDR3 bases are TGTGCCAGTAGTGCAGAATCAATCAGGGGTCAGCCCCAGCATTTT. This translates into CASSAESIRGQPQHF. The variable domain in full, with the rest retrieved from reference TRBV19 and TRBJ1-5, is DGGITQSPKYLFRKEGQNVTLSCEQNLNHDAMYWYRQDPGQGLRLIYYSQIVNDFQKGDIAEGYSVSREKKESFPLTVTSAQKNPTAFYLCASSAESIRGQPQHFGDGTRLSIL.